Listed below are T cell receptor beta chains from one sample, sequenced in a study of vaccination effects on CD4 cells after COVID-19. TCRdb keeps only in-frame clones here, not all; method: immunoSEQ multiplex PCR. The table includes around 20,000 clones, roughly 76% detected once. Antigens for these TCRs are unknown. The specimen comprised CD4+ T cells from PBMCs cultured with HCoV-229E spike peptides, sampled after COVID-19 vaccination. The receptors stem from a human donor who received a COVID-19 vaccine. Both conserved end residues are part of each CDR3. D genes are given only for firm matches. Size is stated for part of the rows, as once, few or many counts, or as a class when the clone is expanded.

d_call	clone_size	v_call	j_call	cdr3_aa	cdr3_nt
-	-	TRBV20-1	TRBJ1-2	CSAGSLASYTF	TGCAGTGCTGGATCCCTTGCGAGCTACACCTTC
TRBD1	few	TRBV5-5	TRBJ2-3	CASRSPGQGAAQYF	TGTGCCAGCAGATCACCGGGACAGGGGGCCGCCCAGTATTTT
TRBD1	-	TRBV10-3	TRBJ2-1	CAISDPDRGFYNEQFF	TGTGCCATCAGTGACCCGGACAGGGGATTCTACAATGAGCAGTTCTTC
-	-	TRBV12-3/TRBV12-4	TRBJ2-3	CASGYGDADTQYF	TGTGCCAGCGGTTATGGGGACGCAGATACGCAGTATTTT
-	-	TRBV14	TRBJ1-1	CASSQHLNTEAFF	TGTGCCAGCAGCCAGCATCTGAACACTGAAGCTTTCTTT
-	few	TRBV5-8	TRBJ1-1	CASSLGAGLSTEAFF	TGTGCCAGCAGCTTGGGGGCAGGGTTATCCACTGAAGCTTTCTTT
-	-	TRBV20-1	TRBJ1-2	CSATNYGYTF	TGCAGTGCTACTAACTATGGCTACACCTTC
-	-	TRBV19	TRBJ1-2	CASKQGVGGYTF	TGTGCCAGTAAACAGGGAGTCGGTGGCTACACCTTC
-	-	TRBV21-1	TRBJ2-7	CASPWGVSYEQYF	TGTGCCAGCCCGTGGGGGGTCTCCTACGAGCAGTACTTC
-	-	TRBV27	TRBJ2-7	CASSFDSLSVEQYF	TGTGCCAGCAGCTTCGATTCCCTCTCGGTTGAGCAGTACTTC
-	-	TRBV2	TRBJ1-5	CASSELRRYSNQPQHF	TGTGCCAGCAGTGAACTACGGAGGTATAGCAATCAGCCCCAGCATTTT
-	-	TRBV5-8	TRBJ2-3	CASRSRLTDTQYF	TGTGCCAGCAGATCCCGCTTGACAGATACGCAGTATTTT
TRBD2	-	TRBV29-1	TRBJ2-3	CSVELRLAGTTDTQYF	TGCAGCGTTGAATTAAGGCTAGCGGGGACAACAGATACGCAGTATTTT
TRBD1	-	TRBV19	TRBJ2-5	CASSPGKGTGGIGTQYF	TGTGCCAGTAGTCCAGGGAAAGGGACAGGGGGAATCGGGACCCAGTACTTC
-	few	TRBV6-2/TRBV6-3	TRBJ2-3	CASSYGEADSTDTQYF	TGTGCCAGCAGTTACGGGGAGGCAGATAGCACAGATACGCAGTATTTT
TRBD1	few	TRBV18	TRBJ1-4	CASSSRQGEKLFF	TGTGCCAGCTCATCTCGACAGGGCGAAAAACTGTTTTTT
-	-	TRBV6-1	TRBJ1-1	CASSDLGRNTEAFF	TGTGCCAGCAGTGATCTGGGTCGGAACACTGAAGCTTTCTTT
-	-	TRBV11-2	TRBJ2-7	CASSLNDMYEQYF	TGTGCCAGCAGCTTAAACGACATGTACGAGCAGTACTTC
-	few	TRBV7-2	TRBJ1-1	CASSSWRNTEAFF	TGTGCCAGCAGCTCATGGAGGAACACTGAAGCTTTCTTT
TRBD1	-	TRBV5-1	TRBJ2-2	CASSLGQGALGELFF	TGCGCCAGCAGCCTGGGACAGGGGGCTCTCGGGGAGCTGTTTTTT
TRBD2	once	TRBV28	TRBJ2-7	CASSRTLQPGSGRYEQYF	TGTGCCAGCAGTCGAACCCTCCAGCCCGGTAGCGGGAGGTACGAGCAGTACTTC
-	-	TRBV7-9	TRBJ1-1	CATIKLGMNTEAFF	TGTGCCACCATAAAGCTTGGCATGAACACTGAAGCTTTCTTT
TRBD1	-	TRBV19	TRBJ1-6	CASSVGGQGLSPLHF	TGTGCCAGTAGTGTGGGGGGACAGGGGTTATCACCCCTCCACTTT
-	-	TRBV7-2	TRBJ2-4	CASSFAGSNIQYF	TGTGCCAGCAGCTTTGCAGGTTCGAACATTCAGTACTTC
TRBD2	-	TRBV27	TRBJ2-7	CASSLSGASGAYEQYF	TGTGCCAGCAGTTTGTCTGGGGCTAGCGGAGCCTACGAGCAGTACTTC
-	few	TRBV4-1	TRBJ1-3	CASSQRGYLSPTDSGNTIYF	TGCGCCAGCAGCCAACGAGGCTATTTAAGCCCGACTGACTCTGGAAACACCATATATTTT
TRBD1	few	TRBV6-2/TRBV6-3	TRBJ1-2	CASSQGQSFYGYTF	TGTGCCAGCAGCCAGGGACAGTCCTTCTATGGCTACACCTTC
TRBD2	-	TRBV19	TRBJ2-1	CASSISLTSGGLYNEQFF	TGTGCCAGTAGTATCTCGTTGACTAGCGGGGGCCTCTACAATGAGCAGTTCTTC
TRBD2	-	TRBV14	TRBJ2-1	CASSQDRTGGEFF	TGTGCCAGCAGCCAAGATCGGACGGGGGGGGAGTTCTTC
TRBD1	-	TRBV18	TRBJ1-2	CASSGTGVNGYTF	TGTGCCAGCTCAGGGACAGGGGTAAATGGCTACACCTTC
-	-	TRBV5-4	TRBJ2-3	CASKDVTDTQYF	TGTGCCAGCAAGGACGTAACAGATACGCAGTATTTT
-	-	TRBV6-5	TRBJ1-5	CASSSRAGYSNQPQHF	TGTGCCAGCAGTTCAAGGGCAGGTTATAGCAATCAGCCCCAGCATTTT
-	-	TRBV18	TRBJ2-3	CASSEDYLSTDTQYF	TGTGCCAGCTCAGAGGACTACCTCAGCACAGATACGCAGTATTTT
TRBD1	-	TRBV2	TRBJ2-1	CATHRDRGYNEQFF	TGTGCCACACATCGAGACAGGGGGTACAATGAGCAGTTCTTC
TRBD1	few	TRBV19	TRBJ1-1	CASKLMTGDMNTEAFF	TGTGCCAGTAAACTGATGACAGGGGATATGAACACTGAAGCTTTCTTT
-	-	TRBV5-6	TRBJ2-1	CASSLVTEQFF	TGTGCCAGCAGCTTGGTCACTGAGCAGTTCTTC
-	-	TRBV6-5	TRBJ1-1	CASSYSSSTTEAFF	TGTGCCAGCAGTTACTCTTCTTCAACCACTGAAGCTTTCTTT
TRBD1	-	TRBV5-1	TRBJ2-2	CASRATGNLGGSRGTGELFF	TGCGCCAGCAGGGCTACTGGCAATCTAGGGGGCTCGCGAGGTACCGGGGAGCTGTTTTTT
-	-	TRBV4-2	TRBJ1-1	CASSQDWEGLVEAFF	TGTGCCAGCAGCCAAGATTGGGAGGGATTAGTTGAAGCTTTCTTT
-	-	TRBV9	TRBJ2-1	CASSVAGTANLEQFF	TGTGCCAGCAGCGTAGCCGGGACTGCTAACCTTGAGCAGTTCTTC
-	-	TRBV4-1	TRBJ2-2	CASRHMTGPNTGELFF	TGCGCCAGCAGACACATGACAGGACCCAACACCGGGGAGCTGTTTTTT
-	-	TRBV11-2	TRBJ2-7	CASSLWPPDEQYF	TGTGCCAGCAGCTTATGGCCTCCCGACGAGCAGTACTTC